These T cell receptor beta chains were read from a single sample in a study of T cells in Graves' hyperthyroidism and ophthalmopathy. TCRdb re-analysed the multiplex PCR reads in MiXCR, keeping a single row per CDR3 protein. The table lists 500,000 to 750,000 distinct CDR3 sequences, 14% of them singletons, with more than 6% in the top ten. What was sequenced was blood. The receptor set was obtained from a woman aged 18 to 35 with Graves' ophthalmopathy. The CDR3 runs from the conserved cysteine through the conserved F or W. The D gene is left open where the match is weak. The size of a clone is reported for some rows only, either as once, few or many, or as a class for expanded clones.

TRBJ2-1	TRBV9	-	few	CASSVATSLLNEQFF	TGTGCCAGCAGCGTAGCTACTTCGCTCCTCAATGAGCAGTTCTTC
TRBJ1-6	TRBV12-3/TRBV12-4	TRBD1	many	CASSRQGMYSPLHF	TGTGCCAGCAGCCGACAGGGGATGTATTCACCCCTCCACTTT
TRBJ1-5	TRBV19	-	-	CASSISRSLGNQPQHF	TGTGCCAGTAGTATTAGCAGATCCTTAGGCAATCAGCCCCAGCATTTT
TRBJ1-2	TRBV6-1	-	many	CASSQGTVNYITF	TGTGCCAGCAGCCAAGGGACCGTCAACTATATAACCTTC
TRBJ1-2	TRBV28	-	many	CASSLRRRVGYGYTF	TGTGCCAGCAGTTTAAGGAGGCGGGTTGGGTATGGCTACACCTTC
TRBJ2-3	TRBV20-1	-	-	CSARGQGTIPSTDTQYF	TGCAGTGCTAGAGGGCAGGGGACAATCCCTAGCACAGATACGCAGTATTTT
TRBJ2-1	TRBV9	TRBD2	many	CASSGWGLAGGSSYNEQFF	TGTGCCAGCAGCGGTTGGGGACTAGCGGGAGGCAGCTCCTACAATGAGCAGTTCTTC
TRBJ2-6	TRBV27	TRBD1	-	CASNQGAAGANVLTF	TGTGCCAGCAATCAGGGGGCGGCTGGGGCCAACGTCCTGACTTTC
TRBJ2-2	TRBV9	TRBD1	-	CASSERQGGFTGELFF	TGTGCCAGCAGCGAACGACAGGGGGGGTTCACCGGGGAGCTGTTTTTT
TRBJ2-7	TRBV6-1	TRBD2	many	CASTLQSGTSGVEQYF	TGTGCCAGCACCCTCCAATCCGGGACTAGCGGAGTAGAGCAGTACTTC
TRBJ1-5	TRBV7-3	-	few	CASSYEINQPQHF	TGTGCCAGCAGCTACGAGATTAATCAGCCCCAGCATTTT
TRBJ2-7	TRBV7-2	-	many	CASSLGATLSYEQYF	TGTGCCAGCAGCTTAGGAGCGACACTCTCCTACGAGCAGTACTTC
TRBJ2-1	TRBV20-1	-	-	CSAWTGGAYNEQFF	TGCAGTGCGTGGACTGGCGGGGCTTACAATGAGCAGTTCTTC
TRBJ1-1	TRBV7-9	TRBD1	few	CASSLGEDRVSFF	TGTGCCAGCAGCTTAGGCGAGGACAGGGTGTCTTTCTTT
TRBJ2-7	TRBV20-1	-	few	CSARVASGRTYEQYF	TGCAGTGCTAGAGTTGCGAGCGGAAGGACCTACGAGCAGTACTTC
TRBJ1-5	TRBV5-6	-	many	CASSSQGRNNQPQHF	TGTGCCAGCAGCAGCCAGGGGAGGAACAATCAGCCCCAGCATTTT
TRBJ2-1	TRBV28	-	many	CASSTRRYNEQFF	TGTGCCAGCAGCACCAGGAGGTACAATGAGCAGTTCTTC
TRBJ2-1	TRBV27	-	many	CASSFLGVNEQFF	TGTGCCAGCAGTTTTTTAGGGGTAAATGAGCAGTTCTTC
TRBJ2-7	TRBV27	-	many	CASSSLFRSGRYEQYF	TGTGCCAGCAGTTCCCTTTTCAGGAGTGGTCGCTACGAGCAGTACTTC
TRBJ1-6	TRBV7-9	-	few	CASSLEVPPLHF	TGTGCCAGCAGCTTAGAGGTGCCACCCCTCCACTTT
TRBJ2-7	TRBV4-1	-	-	CASSHTGPSYEQYF	TGCGCCAGCAGCCATACCGGGCCCTCCTACGAGCAGTACTTC
TRBJ2-5	TRBV19	TRBD1	-	CASSPDRRQETQYF	TGTGCCAGTAGTCCGGACAGGCGGCAAGAGACCCAGTACTTC
TRBJ2-3	TRBV27	TRBD2	-	CASREVAPSRTSGMDTQYF	TGTGCCAGCAGAGAAGTGGCCCCCTCTAGGACTAGCGGGATGGATACGCAGTATTTT
TRBJ1-1	TRBV6-6	-	many	CASSYSMGPNTEAFF	TGTGCCAGCAGTTACTCGATGGGGCCCAACACTGAAGCTTTCTTT
TRBJ2-1	TRBV9	-	few	CASSGESTSYNEQFF	TGTGCCAGCAGCGGAGAGAGTACTTCCTACAATGAGCAGTTCTTC
TRBJ2-1	TRBV5-1	TRBD2	many	CASSSTGTSLIDEQFF	TGCGCCAGCAGCTCGACCGGGACTAGCCTCATCGATGAGCAGTTCTTC
TRBJ2-7	TRBV20-1	-	many	CSASDSDLSSYEQYF	TGCAGTGCTAGTGATAGCGATCTGAGCTCCTACGAGCAGTACTTC
TRBJ2-7	TRBV20-1	TRBD2	many	CSARDYPSGRVGKLYEQYF	TGCAGTGCTAGAGATTATCCTAGCGGGAGGGTAGGTAAACTCTACGAGCAGTACTTC
TRBJ1-5	TRBV28	-	many	CASRASREYNQPQHF	TGTGCCAGCAGGGCGTCCAGAGAATACAATCAGCCCCAGCATTTT
TRBJ1-2	TRBV30	-	many	CAWTGLAGYTF	TGTGCCTGGACAGGCCTTGCTGGCTACACCTTC
TRBJ2-1	TRBV7-3	TRBD1	many	CASSLKGQGVYNEQFF	TGTGCCAGCAGCTTAAAGGGACAGGGGGTCTACAATGAGCAGTTCTTC
TRBJ2-4	TRBV12-3/TRBV12-4	-	many	CASSLSTRAKNIQYF	TGTGCCAGCAGTTTATCGACTAGAGCCAAAAACATTCAGTACTTC
TRBJ2-3	TRBV28	-	many	CASTPRGGTDTQYF	TGTGCCAGCACCCCTAGGGGGGGCACAGATACGCAGTATTTT
TRBJ2-7	TRBV4-1	TRBD2	-	CASSLRTSGPYEQYF	TGCGCCAGCAGCCTCCGGACTAGCGGTCCATACGAGCAGTACTTC
TRBJ2-2	TRBV28	TRBD1	many	CASSSGTEGTGELFF	TGTGCCAGCAGCTCCGGGACAGAGGGCACCGGGGAGCTGTTTTTT
TRBJ2-7	TRBV28	-	many	CASRPRGTGLNYEQYF	TGTGCCAGCAGGCCGCGGGGAACAGGGTTGAACTACGAGCAGTACTTC
TRBJ1-4	TRBV20-1	TRBD1	-	CSAPTGATNEKLFF	TGCAGTGCTCCGACAGGGGCCACTAATGAAAAACTGTTTTTT
TRBJ1-6	TRBV7-2	-	-	CASSPGTYSYNSPLHF	TGTGCCAGCAGCCCGGGGACTTATTCCTATAATTCACCCCTCCACTTT
TRBJ1-1	TRBV11-3	-	many	CASSLVPGANTEAFF	TGTGCCAGCAGCTTAGTGCCGGGGGCTAACACTGAAGCTTTCTTT
TRBJ2-1	TRBV29-1	TRBD1	-	CSVEDKGQGIYNEQFF	TGCAGCGTTGAAGATAAGGGACAGGGGATTTACAATGAGCAGTTCTTC
TRBJ2-1	TRBV20-1	TRBD2	-	CSYLSGRNYNEQFF	TGCAGCTACCTTAGCGGGAGGAACTACAATGAGCAGTTCTTC
TRBJ1-5	TRBV18	TRBD1	few	CASSPQTGVHQPQHF	TGTGCCAGCTCACCCCAGACAGGGGTTCATCAGCCCCAGCATTTT
TRBJ1-3	TRBV5-1	TRBD1	many	CASSAAGTGTVSGNTIYF	TGCGCCAGCAGCGCCGCCGGGACAGGGACGGTTTCTGGAAACACCATATATTTT
TRBJ1-4	TRBV11-2	-	few	CASSLGGRGTEKLFF	TGTGCCAGCAGCTTAGGGGGCAGGGGTACTGAAAAACTGTTTTTT
TRBJ2-1	TRBV19	-	-	CASSFVAGSEQFF	TGTGCCAGTAGTTTCGTAGCAGGGAGCGAGCAGTTCTTC
TRBJ1-6	TRBV20-1	-	-	CSARGTENSPLHF	TGCAGTGCTAGAGGGACCGAAAATTCACCCCTCCACTTT
TRBJ1-1	TRBV6-2/TRBV6-3	-	many	CASRRKRNTEAFF	TGTGCCAGCCGTAGAAAGAGGAACACTGAAGCTTTCTTT
TRBJ2-1	TRBV7-9	-	many	CATPARGPNEQFF	TGTGCCACCCCAGCAAGAGGGCCGAATGAGCAGTTCTTC
TRBJ2-7	TRBV14	-	few	CASSLSRTGEVEQYF	TGTGCCAGCAGCCTATCGAGAACAGGGGAGGTCGAGCAGTACTTC
TRBJ2-1	TRBV27	TRBD2	many	CASSLYRLAGGRYNEQFF	TGTGCCAGCAGTTTATATCGGCTAGCGGGGGGACGTTACAATGAGCAGTTCTTC
TRBJ2-1	TRBV27	TRBD2	few	CASSLWPGLADSSYNEQFF	TGTGCCAGCAGTTTATGGCCGGGACTAGCGGATAGCTCCTACAATGAGCAGTTCTTC
TRBJ1-4	TRBV20-1	-	few	CSARGPTNEKLFF	TGCAGTGCTAGAGGCCCAACTAATGAAAAACTGTTTTTT
TRBJ1-6	TRBV4-1	-	once	CASSLLGDYNSPLHF	TGCGCCAGCAGCCTCCTCGGTGACTATAATTCACCCCTCCACTTT
TRBJ2-1	TRBV29-1	-	-	CSVDGTYYNEQFF	TGCAGCGTTGACGGGACCTACTACAATGAGCAGTTCTTC
TRBJ1-2	TRBV7-8	TRBD1	many	CASSLATAGGDYGYTF	TGTGCCAGCAGCTTAGCAACGGCAGGGGGTGACTATGGCTACACCTTC
TRBJ2-5	TRBV12-3/TRBV12-4	TRBD1	many	CASSGTGGREETQYF	TGTGCCAGCAGCGGGACAGGGGGCCGAGAAGAGACCCAGTACTTC